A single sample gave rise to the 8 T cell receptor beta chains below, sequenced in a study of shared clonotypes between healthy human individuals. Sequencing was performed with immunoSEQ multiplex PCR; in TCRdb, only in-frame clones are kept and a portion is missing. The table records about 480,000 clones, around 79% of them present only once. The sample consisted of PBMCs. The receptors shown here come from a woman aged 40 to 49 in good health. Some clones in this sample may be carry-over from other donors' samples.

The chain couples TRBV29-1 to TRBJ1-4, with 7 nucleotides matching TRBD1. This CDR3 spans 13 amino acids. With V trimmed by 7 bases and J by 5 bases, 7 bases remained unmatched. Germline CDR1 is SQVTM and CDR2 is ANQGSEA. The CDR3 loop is CSGRDRDNEKLFF. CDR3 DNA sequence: TGCAGCGGGAGGGACAGAGACAATGAAAAACTGTTTTTT.

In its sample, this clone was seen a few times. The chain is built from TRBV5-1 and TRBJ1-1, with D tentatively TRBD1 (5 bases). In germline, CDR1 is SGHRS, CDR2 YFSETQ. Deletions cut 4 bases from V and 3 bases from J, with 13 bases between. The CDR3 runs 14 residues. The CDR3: CASSDQGRDTEAFF. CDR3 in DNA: TGCGCCAGCAGCGATCAGGGAAGGGACACTGAAGCTTTCTTT.

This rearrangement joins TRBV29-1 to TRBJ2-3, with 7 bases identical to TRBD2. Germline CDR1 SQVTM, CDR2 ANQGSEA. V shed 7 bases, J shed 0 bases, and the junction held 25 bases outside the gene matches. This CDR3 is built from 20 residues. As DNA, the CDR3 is TGCAGCGCGGCGGTTGGGACGTTGTGGGGGGGAGGGACTAGCACAGATACGCAGTATTTT. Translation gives CSAAVGTLWGGGTSTDTQYF.

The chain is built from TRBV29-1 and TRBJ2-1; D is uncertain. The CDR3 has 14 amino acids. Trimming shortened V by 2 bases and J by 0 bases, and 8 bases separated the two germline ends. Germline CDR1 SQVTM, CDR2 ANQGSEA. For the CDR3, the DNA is TGCAGCGTTGAACTACAGAGCTCCTACAATGAGCAGTTCTTC. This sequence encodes CSVELQSSYNEQFF.

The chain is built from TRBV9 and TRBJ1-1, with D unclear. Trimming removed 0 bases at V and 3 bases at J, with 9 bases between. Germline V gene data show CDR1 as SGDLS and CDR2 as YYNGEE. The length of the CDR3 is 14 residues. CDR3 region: CASSVGQEYTEAFF. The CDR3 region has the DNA TGTGCCAGCAGCGTAGGTCAGGAGTACACTGAAGCTTTCTTT.

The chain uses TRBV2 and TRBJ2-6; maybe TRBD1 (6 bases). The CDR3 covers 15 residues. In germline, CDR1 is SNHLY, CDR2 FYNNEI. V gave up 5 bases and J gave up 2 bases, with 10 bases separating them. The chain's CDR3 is CASSSRGAGANVLTF. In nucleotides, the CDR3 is TGTGCCAGCAGTTCCAGGGGAGCTGGGGCCAACGTCCTGACTTTC.

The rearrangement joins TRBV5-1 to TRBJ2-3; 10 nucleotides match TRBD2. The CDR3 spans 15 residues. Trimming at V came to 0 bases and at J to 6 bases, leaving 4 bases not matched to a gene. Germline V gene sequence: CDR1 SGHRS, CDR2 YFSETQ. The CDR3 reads CASSLVSSGSDTQYF. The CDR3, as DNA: TGCGCCAGCAGCTTGGTGTCTAGCGGGAGCGATACGCAGTATTTT. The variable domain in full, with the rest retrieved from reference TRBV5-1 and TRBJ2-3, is KAGVTQTPRYLIKTRGQQVTLSCSPISGHRSVSWYQQTPGQGLQFLFEYFSETQRNKGNFPGRFSGRQFSNSRSEMNVSTLELGDSALYLCASSLVSSGSDTQYFGPGTRLTVL.

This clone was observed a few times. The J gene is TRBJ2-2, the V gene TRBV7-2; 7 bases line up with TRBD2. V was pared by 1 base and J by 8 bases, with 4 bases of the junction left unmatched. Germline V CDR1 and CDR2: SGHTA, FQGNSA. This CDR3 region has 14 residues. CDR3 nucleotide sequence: TGTGCCAGCAGCTTAGTCGGGACTACTGGGGAGCTGTTTTTT. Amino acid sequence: CASSLVGTTGELFF.